Reported below is one T cell receptor beta chain. Its specificity is unknown. Germline V gene data show CDR1 as MNHNS and CDR2 as SASEGT. V was cut by 6 bases and J by 4 bases, with 12 bases left in between. The CDR3 runs to 13 residues. This record belongs to a study of shared clonotypes between healthy human individuals. General study results and limits: The generation probabilities recorded for non-shared clonotypes fell below those of clonotypes shared by all four donors. Genetic and exposure-history diversity was limited by the small donor number.

Deep was the level used in running the assay. The method was immunoSEQ multiplex PCR; TCRdb's version includes in-frame clones alone and lacks a portion of them. Among around 200,000 clones, 65% to 70% were seen once, and the ten largest hold less than 11%. The sample taken for sequencing was memory CD4+ T cells sorted from blood. Documented subset: CD45RA-negative fraction. This sequence originates from a young man in good health. The chain combines TRBV6-1 with TRBJ1-1; no clear D gene. The CDR3 nucleotides read TGTGCCAGCAGGGACGGGCCCGGCACTGAAGCTTTCTTT. Translated, it gives CASRDGPGTEAFF.